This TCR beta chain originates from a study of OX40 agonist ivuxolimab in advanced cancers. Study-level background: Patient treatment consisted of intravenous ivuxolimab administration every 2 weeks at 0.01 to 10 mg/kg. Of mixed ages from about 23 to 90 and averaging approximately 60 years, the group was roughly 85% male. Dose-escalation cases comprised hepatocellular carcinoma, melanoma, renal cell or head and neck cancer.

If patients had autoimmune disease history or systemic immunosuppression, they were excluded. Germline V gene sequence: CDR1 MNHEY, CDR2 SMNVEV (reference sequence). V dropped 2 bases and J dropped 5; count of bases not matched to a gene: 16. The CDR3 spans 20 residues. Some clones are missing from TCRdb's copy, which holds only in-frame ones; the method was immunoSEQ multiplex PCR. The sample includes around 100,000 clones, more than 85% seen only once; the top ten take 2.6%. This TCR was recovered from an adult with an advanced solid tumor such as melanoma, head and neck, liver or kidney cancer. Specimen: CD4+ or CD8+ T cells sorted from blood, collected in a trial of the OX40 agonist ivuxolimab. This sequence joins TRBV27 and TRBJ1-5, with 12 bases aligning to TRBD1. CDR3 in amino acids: CASSLSPLGQGARGDQPQHF. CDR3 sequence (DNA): TGTGCCAGCAGTTTAAGCCCCTTGGGACAGGGGGCGAGAGGGGATCAGCCCCAGCATTTT.